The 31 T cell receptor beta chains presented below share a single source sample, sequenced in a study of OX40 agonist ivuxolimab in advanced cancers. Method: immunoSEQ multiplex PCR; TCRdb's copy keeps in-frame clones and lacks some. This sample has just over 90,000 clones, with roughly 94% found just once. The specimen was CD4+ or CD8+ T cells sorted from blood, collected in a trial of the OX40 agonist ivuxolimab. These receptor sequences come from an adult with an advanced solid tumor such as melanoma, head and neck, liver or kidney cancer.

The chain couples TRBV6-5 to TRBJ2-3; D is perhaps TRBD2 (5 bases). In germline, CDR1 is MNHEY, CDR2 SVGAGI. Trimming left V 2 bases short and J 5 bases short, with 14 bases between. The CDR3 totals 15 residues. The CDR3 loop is CASSYGRTIVDTQYF. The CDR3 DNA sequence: TGTGCCAGCAGTTACGGGAGAACCATTGTAGATACGCAGTATTTT.

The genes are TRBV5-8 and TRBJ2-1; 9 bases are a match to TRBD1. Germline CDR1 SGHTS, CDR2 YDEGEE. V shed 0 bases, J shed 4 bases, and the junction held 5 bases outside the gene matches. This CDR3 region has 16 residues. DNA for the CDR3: TGTGCCAGCAGCTTGGACCGGACAGGGGCTTACAATGAGCAGTTCTTC. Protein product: CASSLDRTGAYNEQFF.

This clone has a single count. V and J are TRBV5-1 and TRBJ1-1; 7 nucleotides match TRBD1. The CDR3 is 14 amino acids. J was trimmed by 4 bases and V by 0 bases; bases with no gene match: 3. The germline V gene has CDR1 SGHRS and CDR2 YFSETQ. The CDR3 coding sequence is TGCGCCAGCAGCTTGGCAGGGGGAGGCACTGAAGCTTTCTTT. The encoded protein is CASSLAGGGTEAFF. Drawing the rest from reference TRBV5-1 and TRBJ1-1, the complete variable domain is KAGVTQTPRYLIKTRGQQVTLSCSPISGHRSVSWYQQTPGQGLQFLFEYFSETQRNKGNFPGRFSGRQFSNSRSEMNVSTLELGDSALYLCASSLAGGGTEAFFGQGTRLTVV.

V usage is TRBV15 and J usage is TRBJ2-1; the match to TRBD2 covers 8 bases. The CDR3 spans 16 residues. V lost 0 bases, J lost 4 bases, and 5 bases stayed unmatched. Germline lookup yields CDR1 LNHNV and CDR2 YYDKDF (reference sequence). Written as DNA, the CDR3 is TGTGCCACCAGCAGAGATCTTAGCGGGACGTACAATGAGCAGTTCTTC. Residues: CATSRDLSGTYNEQFF.

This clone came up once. CDR3 bases: TGTGCCAGCAGGGGCGGCAATGAGCAGTTCTTC. Amino acid sequence: CASRGGNEQFF. The rearrangement links TRBV27 to TRBJ2-1; D is undetermined. The CDR3 extends over 11 amino acids. Trimming left V 6 bases short and J 6 bases short, with 6 bases between. Per the germline V gene, CDR1 is MNHEY and CDR2 is SMNVEV (reference sequence).

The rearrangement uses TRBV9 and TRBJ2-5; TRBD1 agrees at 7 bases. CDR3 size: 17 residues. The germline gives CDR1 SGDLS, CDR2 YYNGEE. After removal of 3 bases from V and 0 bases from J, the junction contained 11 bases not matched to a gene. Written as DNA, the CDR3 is TGTGCCAGCAGCGATTTAGGGGGCGGAGTGAACCAAGAGACCCAGTACTTC. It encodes CASSDLGGGVNQETQYF. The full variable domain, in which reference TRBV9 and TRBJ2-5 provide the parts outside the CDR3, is DSGVTQTPKHLITATGQRVTLRCSPRSGDLSVYWYQQSLDQGLQFLIQYYNGEERAKGNILERFSAQQFPDLHSELNLSSLELGDSALYFCASSDLGGGVNQETQYFGPGTRLLVL.

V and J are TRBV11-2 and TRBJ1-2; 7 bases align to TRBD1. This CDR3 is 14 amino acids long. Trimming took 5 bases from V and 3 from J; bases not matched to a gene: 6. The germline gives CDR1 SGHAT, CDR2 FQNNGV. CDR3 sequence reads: CASSPPGGYYGYTF. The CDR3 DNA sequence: TGTGCCAGCAGCCCCCCAGGGGGATACTATGGCTACACCTTC.

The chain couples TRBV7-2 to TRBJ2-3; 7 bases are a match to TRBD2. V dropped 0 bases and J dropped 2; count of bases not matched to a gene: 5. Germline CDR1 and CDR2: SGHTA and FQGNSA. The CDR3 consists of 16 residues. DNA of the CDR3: TGTGCCAGCAGCTTAGCGAAGGGACTAACCACAGATACGCAGTATTTT. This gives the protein CASSLAKGLTTDTQYF.

CDR3 DNA: TGTGCCAGCACCCCGCGGGGGGACCAAGAGACCCAGTACTTC. Encoded protein: CASTPRGDQETQYF. The chain combines TRBV13 with TRBJ2-5, with 8 bases that match TRBD2. Germline CDR1 PRHDT, CDR2 FYEKMQ (reference sequence). The V segment lost 7 bases and the J segment 0 bases; nucleotides outside the gene matches: 4. The CDR3 covers 14 residues.

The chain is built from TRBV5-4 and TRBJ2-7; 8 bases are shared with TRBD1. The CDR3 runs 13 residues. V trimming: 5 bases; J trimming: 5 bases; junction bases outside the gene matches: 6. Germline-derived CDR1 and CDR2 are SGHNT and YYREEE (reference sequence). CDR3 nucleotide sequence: TGTGCCAGCAGACAGACAGGGGTGGACGAGCAGTACTTC. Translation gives CASRQTGVDEQYF. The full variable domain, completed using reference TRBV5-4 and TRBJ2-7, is ETGVTQSPTHLIKTRGQQVTLRCSSQSGHNTVSWYQQALGQGPQFIFQYYREEENGRGNFPPRFSGLQFPNYSSELNVNALELDDSALYLCASRQTGVDEQYFGPGTRLTVT.

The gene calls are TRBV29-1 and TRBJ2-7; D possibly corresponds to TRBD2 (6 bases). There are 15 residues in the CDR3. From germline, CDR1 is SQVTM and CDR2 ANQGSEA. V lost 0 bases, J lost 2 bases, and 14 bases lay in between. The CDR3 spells CSVEDPSGSPYEQYF. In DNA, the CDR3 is TGCAGCGTTGAAGACCCATCCGGGAGCCCCTACGAGCAGTACTTC.

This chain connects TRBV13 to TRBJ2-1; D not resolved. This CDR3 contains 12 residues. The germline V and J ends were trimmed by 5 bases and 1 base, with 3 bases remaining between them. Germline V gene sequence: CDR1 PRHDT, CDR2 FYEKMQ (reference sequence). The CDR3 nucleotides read TGTGCCAGCAGCCAATCCTACAATGAGCAGTTCTTC. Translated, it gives CASSQSYNEQFF.

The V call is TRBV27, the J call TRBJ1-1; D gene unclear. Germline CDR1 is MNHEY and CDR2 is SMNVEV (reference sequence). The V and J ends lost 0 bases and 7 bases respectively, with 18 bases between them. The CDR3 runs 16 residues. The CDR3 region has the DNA TGTGCCAGCAGTTTATCGTCTAGTCATGGGGTCGGTGAAGCTTTCTTT. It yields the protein CASSLSSSHGVGEAFF.

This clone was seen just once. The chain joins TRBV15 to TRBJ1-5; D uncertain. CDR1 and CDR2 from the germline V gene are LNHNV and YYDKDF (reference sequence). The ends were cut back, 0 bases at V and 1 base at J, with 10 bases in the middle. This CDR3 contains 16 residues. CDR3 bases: TGTGCCACCAGCAGAGATCGCGGAGGCAGCAATCAGCCCCAGCATTTT. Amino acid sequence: CATSRDRGGSNQPQHF. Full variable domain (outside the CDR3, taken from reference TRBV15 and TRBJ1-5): DAMVIQNPRYQVTQFGKPVTLSCSQTLNHNVMYWYQQKSSQAPKLLFHYYDKDFNNEADTPDNFQSRRPNTSFCFLDIRSPGLGDTAMYLCATSRDRGGSNQPQHFGDGTRLSIL.

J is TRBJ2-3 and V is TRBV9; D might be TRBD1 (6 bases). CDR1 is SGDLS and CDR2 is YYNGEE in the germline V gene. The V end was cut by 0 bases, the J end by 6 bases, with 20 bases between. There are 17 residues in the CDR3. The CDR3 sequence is CASSVDGVGQGLDTQYF. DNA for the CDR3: TGTGCCAGCAGCGTAGACGGGGTGGGACAAGGGCTTGATACGCAGTATTTT.

The CDR3 is CASSARYEQYF. CDR3 DNA sequence: TGTGCCAGCAGCGCCCGATACGAGCAGTACTTC. V gene TRBV6-6 combines with J gene TRBJ2-7; the D is unclear. V lost 6 bases and J 4 bases, leaving 7 bases between the germline ends. The CDR3 runs 11 residues. CDR1 and CDR2 (germline): MNHNY, SVGAGI (reference sequence).

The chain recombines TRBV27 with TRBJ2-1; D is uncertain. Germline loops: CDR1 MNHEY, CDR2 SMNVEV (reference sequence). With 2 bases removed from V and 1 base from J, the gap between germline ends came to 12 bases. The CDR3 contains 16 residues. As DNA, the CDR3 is TGTGCCAGCAGTTTAATTGGTTGGGGATCCTACAATGAGCAGTTCTTC. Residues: CASSLIGWGSYNEQFF.

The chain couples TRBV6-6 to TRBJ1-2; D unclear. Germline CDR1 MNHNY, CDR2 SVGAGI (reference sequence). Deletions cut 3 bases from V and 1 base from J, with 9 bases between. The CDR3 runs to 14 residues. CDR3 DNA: TGTGCCAGCAGTTATGGTGGGATTAACTATGGCTACACCTTC. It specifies CASSYGGINYGYTF.

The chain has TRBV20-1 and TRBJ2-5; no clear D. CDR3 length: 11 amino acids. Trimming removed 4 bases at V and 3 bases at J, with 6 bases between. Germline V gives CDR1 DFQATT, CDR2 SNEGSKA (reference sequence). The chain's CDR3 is CSATKEETQYF. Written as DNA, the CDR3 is TGCAGTGCTACTAAAGAAGAGACCCAGTACTTC.

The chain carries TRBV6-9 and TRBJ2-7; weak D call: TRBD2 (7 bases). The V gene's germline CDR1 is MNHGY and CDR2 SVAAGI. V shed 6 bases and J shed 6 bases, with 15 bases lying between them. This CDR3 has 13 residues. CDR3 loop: CASRGGGVIEQYF. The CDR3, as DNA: TGTGCCAGCAGAGGGGGAGGGGTAATCGAGCAGTACTTC.

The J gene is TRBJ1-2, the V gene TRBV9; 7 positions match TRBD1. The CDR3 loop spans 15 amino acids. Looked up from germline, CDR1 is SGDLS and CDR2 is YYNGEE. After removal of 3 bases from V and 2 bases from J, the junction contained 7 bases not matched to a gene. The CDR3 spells CASSAPTGNNYGYTF. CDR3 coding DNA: TGTGCCAGCAGCGCCCCGACAGGGAACAACTATGGCTACACCTTC.

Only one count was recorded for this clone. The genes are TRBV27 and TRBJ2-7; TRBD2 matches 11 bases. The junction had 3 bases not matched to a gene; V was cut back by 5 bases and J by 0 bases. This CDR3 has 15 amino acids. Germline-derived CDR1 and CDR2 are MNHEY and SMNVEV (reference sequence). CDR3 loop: CASSPTSGGSYEQYF. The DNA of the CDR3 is TGTGCCAGCAGTCCCACTAGCGGGGGCTCCTACGAGCAGTACTTC.

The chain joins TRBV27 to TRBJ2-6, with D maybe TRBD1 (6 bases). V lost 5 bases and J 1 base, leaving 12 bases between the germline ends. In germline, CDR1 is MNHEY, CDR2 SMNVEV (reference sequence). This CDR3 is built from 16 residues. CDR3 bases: TGTGCCAGCAGTACTCTCGGGACATCTGGGGCCAACGTCCTGACTTTC. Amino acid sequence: CASSTLGTSGANVLTF. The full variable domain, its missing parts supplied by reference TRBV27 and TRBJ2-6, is EAQVTQNPRYLITVTGKKLTVTCSQNMNHEYMSWYRQDPGLGLRQIYYSMNVEVTDKGDVPEGYKVSRKEKRNFPLILESPSPNQTSLYFCASSTLGTSGANVLTFGAGSRLTVL.

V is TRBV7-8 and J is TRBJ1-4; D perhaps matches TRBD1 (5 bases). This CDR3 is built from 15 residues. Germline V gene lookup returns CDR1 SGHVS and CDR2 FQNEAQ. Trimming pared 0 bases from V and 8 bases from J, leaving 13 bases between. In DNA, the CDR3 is TGTGCCAGCAGCTTAGCACCGGGGGGAGGAGAAAAACTGTTTTTT. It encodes CASSLAPGGGEKLFF. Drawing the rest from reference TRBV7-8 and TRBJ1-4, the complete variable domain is GAGVSQSPRYKVAKRGQDVALRCDPISGHVSLFWYQQALGQGPEFLTYFQNEAQLDKSGLPSDRFFAERPEGSVSTLKIQRTQQEDSAVYLCASSLAPGGGEKLFFGSGTQLSVL.

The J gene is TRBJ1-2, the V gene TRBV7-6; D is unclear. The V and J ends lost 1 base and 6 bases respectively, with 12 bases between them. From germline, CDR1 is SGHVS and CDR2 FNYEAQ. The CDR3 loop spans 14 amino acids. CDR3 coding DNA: TGTGCCAGCAGCTTAGAGGGTGTTATTGATGGCTACACCTTC. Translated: CASSLEGVIDGYTF.

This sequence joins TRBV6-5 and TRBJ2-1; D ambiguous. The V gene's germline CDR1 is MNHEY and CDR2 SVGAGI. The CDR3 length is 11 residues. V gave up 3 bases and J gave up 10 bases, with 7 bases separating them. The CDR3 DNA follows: TGTGCCAGCAGTTATTCACAGGAGCAGTTCTTC. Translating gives CASSYSQEQFF.

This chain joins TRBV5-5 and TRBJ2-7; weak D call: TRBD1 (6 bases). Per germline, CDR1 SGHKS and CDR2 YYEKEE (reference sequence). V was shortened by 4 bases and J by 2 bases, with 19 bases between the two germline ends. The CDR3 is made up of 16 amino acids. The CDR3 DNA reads TGTGCCAGCAGCATCCCTGACAGGAATATTACCTACGAGCAGTACTTC. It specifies CASSIPDRNITYEQYF. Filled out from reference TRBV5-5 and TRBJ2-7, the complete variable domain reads DAGVTQSPTHLIKTRGQQVTLRCSPISGHKSVSWYQQVLGQGPQFIFQYYEKEERGRGNFPDRFSARQFPNYSSELNVNALLLGDSALYLCASSIPDRNITYEQYFGPGTRLTVT.

DNA for the CDR3: TGTGCCAGCAGCTTAGATGGCAGGGGGCCGGGGAATGAGCAGTTCTTC. Its translation: CASSLDGRGPGNEQFF. The chain employs TRBV7-2 and TRBJ2-1; TRBD1 aligns across 8 bases. This CDR3 is built from 16 residues. J lost 7 bases, V lost 1 base, and 9 bases had no gene match. From germline, CDR1 is SGHTA and CDR2 FQGNSA.

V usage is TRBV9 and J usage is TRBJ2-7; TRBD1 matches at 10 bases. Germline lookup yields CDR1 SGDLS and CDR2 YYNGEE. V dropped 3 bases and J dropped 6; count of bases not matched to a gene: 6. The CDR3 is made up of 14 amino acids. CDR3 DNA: TGTGCCAGCAGCGATAGGGGGACAGGGGCCGAGCAGTACTTC. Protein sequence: CASSDRGTGAEQYF.

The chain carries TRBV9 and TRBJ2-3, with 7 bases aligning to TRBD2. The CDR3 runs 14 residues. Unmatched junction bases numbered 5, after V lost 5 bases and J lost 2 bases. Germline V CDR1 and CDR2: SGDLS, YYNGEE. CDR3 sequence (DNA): TGTGCCAGCAGGGGAGGGCAGTTCACAGATACGCAGTATTTT. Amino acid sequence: CASRGGQFTDTQYF.

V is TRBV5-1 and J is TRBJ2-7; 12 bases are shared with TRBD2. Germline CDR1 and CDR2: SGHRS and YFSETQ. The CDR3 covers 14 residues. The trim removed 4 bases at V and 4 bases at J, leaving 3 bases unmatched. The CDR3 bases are TGCGCCAGCAGCCCGACTAGCGGGAGTTACGAGCAGTACTTC. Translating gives CASSPTSGSYEQYF.